A single T cell receptor beta chain is shown here with its context. The record originates from a study of T-cell memory formation after mild COVID-19. The V and J ends lost 4 bases and 11 bases respectively, with 23 bases between them. Per germline, CDR1 SGHDT and CDR2 YYEEEE. The CDR3 has 15 residues. MiXCR was run by TCRdb on the 5' RACE reads, yielding one entry per CDR3 protein. The sample carries some 200,000 distinct CDR3 sequences, about 21% recorded once. The TCR sequence derives from an adult woman who had mild COVID-19 (a few samples of this study predate the infection). Cell type and time point are not known. The specimen was PBMCs or a T cell subset sorted from them (not recorded which). The V call is TRBV5-6, the J call TRBJ2-3, with D possibly being TRBD1 (7 bases). CDR3 DNA: TGTGCCAGCAGCCTCGGAGGGACAGTTGCCGGGGGGCAGTATTTT. Protein sequence: CASSLGGTVAGGQYF.